These 32 T cell receptor beta chains were sequenced from one sample in a study of T-cell reconstitution after alpha-beta-depleted transplantation in children. Unique molecular identifiers were incorporated into the prepared TCRbeta library. TCRdb reprocessed the PCR reads with MiXCR, giving one entry per CDR3 protein. The profile shows some 600,000 distinct CDR3 sequences, 10% to 15% of them singletons. The source was PBMCs, mostly from graft donor cells, collected 360 days after TCRalphabeta/CD19-depleted stem cell transplant. All receptors derive from a male patient younger than 18 who had a stem cell transplant for acute myeloid leukemia, so the T cells may come from the graft donor.

In nucleotides, the CDR3 is TGTGCCAGCAGCCTACCGGCTAGCGGGAGTTATCCCCAAGAGACCCAGTACTTC. Amino acid sequence: CASSLPASGSYPQETQYF. V is TRBV7-2 and J is TRBJ2-5, with TRBD2 matching over 10 bases. Germline CDR1 SGHTA, CDR2 FQGNSA. CDR3 length: 18 amino acids. Trimming at V came to 5 bases and at J to 1 base, leaving 13 bases not matched to a gene.

V is TRBV9 and J is TRBJ2-2; D is unclear. Between the trimmed V and J ends, which lost 0 bases and 8 bases, there was a span of 5 bases. CDR1 is SGDLS and CDR2 is YYNGEE in the germline V gene. This CDR3 comprises 12 residues. DNA of the CDR3: TGTGCCAGCAGCGTAGATCGGGGGGAGCTGTTTTTT. Translation: CASSVDRGELFF.

This chain uses TRBV30 with TRBJ1-1; the D gene is possibly TRBD1 (6 bases). CDR1 is GTSNPN, CDR2 SVGIG, per germline (reference sequence). The CDR3 has 14 amino acids. Trimming pared 1 base from V and 4 bases from J, leaving 13 bases between. CDR3 sequence: CAWSGTGRGTEAFF. The CDR3 DNA reads TGTGCCTGGAGTGGTACAGGGCGAGGCACTGAAGCTTTCTTT.

This clonotype was counted many times. The V call is TRBV20-1, the J call TRBJ2-1, with D possibly being TRBD1 or TRBD2 (6 bases each). The CDR3 runs 15 residues. Trimming pared 3 bases from V and 2 bases from J, leaving 14 bases between. The germline gives CDR1 DFQATT, CDR2 SNEGSKA (reference sequence). The CDR3 nucleotides read TGCAGTGCTAGGAGACTAGGGGGAACCTACAATGAGCAGTTCTTC. Protein sequence: CSARRLGGTYNEQFF.

This clonotype appeared a single time. J is TRBJ2-7 and V is TRBV3-1; weak D call: TRBD2 (5 bases). Germline CDR1 is LGHDT and CDR2 is YNNKEL (reference sequence). V lost 4 bases, J lost 0 bases, and 19 bases lay in between. The CDR3 spans 17 residues. Written as DNA, the CDR3 is TGTGCCAGCAGCCCCCAACTAGGTATACCCAACTCCTACGAGCAGTACTTC. This encodes CASSPQLGIPNSYEQYF.

This clonotype was counted a few times. The CDR3 region has the DNA TGCAGTGCTACTAGACCAAGACTGATCCAAGAGACCCAGTACTTC. This encodes CSATRPRLIQETQYF. The chain is built from TRBV20-1 and TRBJ2-5; D is uncertain. The germline gives CDR1 DFQATT, CDR2 SNEGSKA (reference sequence). CDR3 length equals 15 residues. Deletions cut 4 bases from V and 1 base from J, with 16 bases between.

This clonotype has at least ten counts. The V gene is TRBV29-1, the J gene TRBJ2-1, with D uncertain. Germline assignment: CDR1 SQVTM and CDR2 ANQGSEA. The CDR3 length is 13 residues. The V and J ends lost 6 bases and 5 bases respectively, with 14 bases between them. CDR3 in amino acids: CSVAPWQDNEQFF. CDR3 nucleotide sequence: TGCAGCGTCGCACCCTGGCAGGACAATGAGCAGTTCTTC.

Comments on this clonotype: Since no conserved phenylalanine or tryptophan closes the CDR3, a read error is the likely cause. The V call is TRBV29-1, the J call TRBJ2-7; D is undetermined. The ends were cut back, 5 bases at V and 3 bases at J, with 14 bases in the middle. CDR1 is SQVTM, CDR2 ANQGSEA, per germline. This CDR3 spans 13 amino acids. Here the CDR3 reads CSVFLESNYEQYL. In DNA, the CDR3 is TGCAGCGTTTTTCTTGAGTCAAACTACGAGCAGTACCTC.

This clonotype appeared a few times. The chain recombines TRBV7-3 with TRBJ2-2, with TRBD2 as a possible D gene (5 bases). CDR1 is SGHTA, CDR2 FQGTGA, per germline. This CDR3 contains 14 residues. Trimming cost V 1 base and J 3 bases, with 6 bases left between them. The chain's CDR3 is CASSLIGDTGELFF. In DNA, the CDR3 is TGTGCCAGCAGCTTAATCGGGGACACCGGGGAGCTGTTTTTT.

At least ten counts were recorded for this clonotype. The chain has TRBV15 and TRBJ2-1, with unresolved D. The CDR3 totals 16 residues. From germline, CDR1 is LNHNV and CDR2 YYDKDF (reference sequence). Trimming removed 1 base from V and 0 bases from J, with 10 bases in between. CDR3 sequence: CATSRGAPSSYNEQFF. The CDR3 DNA reads TGTGCCACCAGCAGAGGGGCCCCGAGCTCCTACAATGAGCAGTTCTTC.

In this sample, this clonotype turned up a few times. V gene TRBV6-1 combines with J gene TRBJ1-2; 8 nucleotides align to TRBD1. This CDR3 comprises 19 residues. Trimming took 2 bases from V and 0 from J; bases not matched to a gene: 14. The germline V gene encodes CDR1 MNHNS and CDR2 SASEGT. CDR3: CASSERGKTGAPANYGYTF. The CDR3 nucleotides read TGTGCCAGCAGTGAACGAGGGAAGACAGGGGCCCCCGCTAACTATGGCTACACCTTC.

This clonotype was observed at least ten times. The chain carries TRBV28 and TRBJ2-7, with 8 positions matching TRBD1. Germline V gene lookup returns CDR1 MDHEN and CDR2 SYDVKM. The CDR3 covers 15 residues. V was clipped by 4 bases and J by 6 bases; unmatched bases: 11. In nucleotides, the CDR3 is TGTGCCAGCAGTTGGGCGGGGACAGGTCTGGGCGAGCAGTACTTC. Encoded protein: CASSWAGTGLGEQYF.

Many counts were recorded for this clonotype. The CDR3, as DNA: TGCGCCAGCAGCCTGCTGACTACCTCAGGGCAGTTCTTC. It translates to CASSLLTTSGQFF. The rearrangement uses TRBV5-1 and TRBJ2-1; TRBD2 might be the D (5 bases). CDR3 length equals 13 residues. Looked up from germline, CDR1 is SGHRS and CDR2 is YFSETQ. Trimming removed 4 bases from V and 12 bases from J, with 17 bases in between.

This clonotype was observed a handful of times. The chain combines TRBV9 with TRBJ2-2; a possible D gene is TRBD2 (6 bases). Trimming shortened V by 0 bases and J by 7 bases, and 16 bases separated the two germline ends. The CDR3 runs 16 residues. CDR1 SGDLS and CDR2 YYNGEE come from the germline V gene. CDR3 coding DNA: TGTGCCAGCAGCGTAGTGCCTAGCGCCAGGATCGGGGAGCTGTTTTTT. Amino acid sequence: CASSVVPSARIGELFF.

For this clonotype: A much larger clone lies a single base off, so this may be a read error. This chain uses TRBV4-2 with TRBJ2-7, with 10 bases fitting TRBD1. The ends lost 3 bases at V and 2 bases at J; junction bases unmatched: 1. The CDR3 is 14 amino acids. From germline, CDR1 is LGHNA and CDR2 YNFKEQ. The CDR3 is CASSHGTGAYEQYF. The CDR3, as DNA: TGTGCCAGCAGCCACGGGACAGGGGCCTACGAGCAGTACTTC.

This clonotype showed up just a few times. The genes are TRBV7-6 and TRBJ2-1; D may correspond to TRBD1 or TRBD2 (5 bases each). Germline assignment: CDR1 SGHVS and CDR2 FNYEAQ. V was clipped by 0 bases and J by 3 bases, with 21 bases between them. CDR3 length equals 19 residues. The CDR3 DNA reads TGTGCCAGCAGCTTAGCTAGAGGGGAACAACCAACCTACTACAATGAGCAGTTCTTC. This encodes CASSLARGEQPTYYNEQFF.

The chain carries TRBV5-1 and TRBJ2-1; no clear D gene. V shed 6 bases and J shed 4 bases, with 11 bases lying between them. Germline CDR1 and CDR2: SGHRS and YFSETQ. The CDR3 spans 13 residues. This CDR3 is CASTQRPYNEQFF. For the CDR3, the DNA is TGCGCCAGCACCCAGCGACCATACAATGAGCAGTTCTTC.

This clonotype was observed a few times. The gene calls are TRBV5-1 and TRBJ2-7; tentative D call: TRBD2 (6 bases). V was clipped by 1 base and J by 0 bases, with 11 bases between them. This CDR3 has 15 amino acids. Germline assignment: CDR1 SGHRS and CDR2 YFSETQ. The CDR3 protein is CASSLRVAVSYEQYF. CDR3 in DNA: TGCGCCAGCAGCTTGAGGGTAGCGGTCTCCTACGAGCAGTACTTC.

The table lists this clonotype with a few counts. CDR3 coding DNA: TGTGCCAGCAGTTTATTGGCCCGGGGACGGGGCGAGCAGTACTTC. Translation: CASSLLARGRGEQYF. The V and J genes are TRBV28 and TRBJ2-7; D possibly uses TRBD1 or TRBD2 (5 bases each). The CDR3 runs 15 residues. Germline CDR1 reads MDHEN; CDR2 reads SYDVKM. Between the trimmed V and J ends, which lost 1 base and 6 bases, there was a span of 16 bases.

In its sample, this clonotype was seen a few times. The chain combines TRBV28 with TRBJ2-7; no definite D call. V shed 3 bases and J shed 0 bases, with 9 bases lying between them. In germline, CDR1 is MDHEN, CDR2 SYDVKM. The CDR3 loop spans 14 amino acids. The CDR3 spells CASSLENGSYEQYF. The CDR3 DNA follows: TGTGCCAGCAGTTTGGAAAACGGCTCCTACGAGCAGTACTTC.

This clonotype was seen many times. The V call is TRBV3-1, the J call TRBJ2-2; D is unresolved. The CDR3 is 14 amino acids. Trimming took off 4 bases at V and 0 bases at J, with 6 bases between the two ends. CDR1 is LGHDT, CDR2 YNNKEL, per germline (reference sequence). This CDR3 reads CASSLITNTGELFF. The DNA for the CDR3 is TGTGCCAGCAGCCTTATCACGAACACCGGGGAGCTGTTTTTT.

The chain carries TRBV24-1 and TRBJ1-1, with D perhaps matching TRBD1 (6 bases). Germline CDR1 and CDR2: KGHDR and SFDVKD. Trimming took off 2 bases at V and 0 bases at J, with 9 bases between the two ends. The CDR3 spans 15 residues. The CDR3 is CATSDSGQLNTEAFF. CDR3 bases: TGTGCCACCAGTGATTCAGGACAGCTGAACACTGAAGCTTTCTTT.

This clonotype appeared a few times. The J gene is TRBJ2-5, the V gene TRBV28; weak D call: TRBD1 (7 bases). CDR1 and CDR2 (germline): MDHEN, SYDVKM. The CDR3 is 15 residues long. V lost 7 bases and J lost 3, with 18 bases in between. The CDR3 region has the DNA TGTGCCAGCACCAGACTCCAGGGGGGTAAAGAGACCCAGTACTTC. Its translation is CASTRLQGGKETQYF.

Details on this clonotype: The germline gene is not matched at one end of the junction; a read error may be the cause. The chain links TRBV6-1 to TRBJ2-1; weak D call: TRBD2 (5 bases). CDR3 length equals 14 residues. Germline values: CDR1 MNHNS, CDR2 SASEGT. In DNA, the CDR3 is TGTGCCAGCAATGAAGCGGTTATCTACAATGAGCAGTTCTTC. Encoded protein: CASNEAVIYNEQFF.

There are a few counts of this clonotype. The CDR3 DNA reads as TGTGCCAGCACCCTAGCGGGAGGGCCCACAGATACGCAGTATTTT. This gives the protein CASTLAGGPTDTQYF. This chain uses TRBV6-1 with TRBJ2-3; TRBD2 agrees at 12 bases. J gave up 2 bases and V 7 bases, and 4 bases lay outside the gene matches. CDR3 length equals 15 residues. Germline lookup yields CDR1 MNHNS and CDR2 SASEGT.

The rearrangement links TRBV11-2 to TRBJ1-5, with 9 bases identical to TRBD1. CDR1 and CDR2 (germline): SGHAT, FQNNGV. The ends lost 2 bases at V and 4 bases at J; junction bases unmatched: 6. This CDR3 is built from 16 residues. The CDR3 spells CASSLMGQGPNQPQHF. The CDR3 bases are TGTGCCAGCAGCTTAATGGGACAGGGTCCTAATCAGCCCCAGCATTTT.

There are a few counts of this clonotype. The chain joins TRBV4-3 to TRBJ2-7; D call uncertain. CDR1 and CDR2 (germline): LGHNA, YSLEER. V was cut by 0 bases and J by 4 bases, with 13 bases left in between. This CDR3 has 15 amino acids. The CDR3 region has the DNA TGCGCCAGCAGCCAAGATCGGACGAGATATTACGAGCAGTACTTC. This translates into CASSQDRTRYYEQYF.

The chain links TRBV24-1 to TRBJ1-5, with D maybe TRBD1 (5 bases). Germline V gene sequence: CDR1 KGHDR, CDR2 SFDVKD. The germline V and J ends were trimmed by 4 bases and 3 bases, with 6 bases remaining between them. This CDR3 has 13 residues. The DNA of the CDR3 is TGTGCCACCAGTGACAGGGCCAATCAGCCCCAGCATTTT. This encodes CATSDRANQPQHF.

This clonotype has more than one count but fewer than ten. The chain uses TRBV7-2 and TRBJ2-7; D is perhaps TRBD1 or TRBD2 (5 bases each). V lost 5 bases to trimming and J lost 2 bases, with 22 bases between them. CDR1 and CDR2 (germline): SGHTA, FQGNSA. The CDR3 totals 17 residues. CDR3 residues: CASSPLTGFTSTYEQYF. The DNA for the CDR3 is TGTGCCAGCAGCCCTCTAACAGGCTTTACTAGTACCTACGAGCAGTACTTC.

This clonotype has only a few counts. The rearrangement links TRBV20-1 to TRBJ1-1; D is uncertain. The germline V gene encodes CDR1 DFQATT and CDR2 SNEGSKA (reference sequence). The V gene lost 5 bases and the J gene lost 1 base, with 17 bases spanning the gap. The CDR3 is 15 amino acids. The DNA of the CDR3 is TGCAGTGCTTTTCGCCCACAATCAGGGAACACTGAAGCTTTCTTT. Translating it yields CSAFRPQSGNTEAFF.

This clonotype was found a few times. The rearrangement joins TRBV20-1 to TRBJ2-3; D may match TRBD1 or TRBD2 (5 bases each). Germline-derived CDR1 and CDR2 are DFQATT and SNEGSKA (reference sequence). CDR3 length equals 14 residues. The CDR3: CSRPRGGSTDTQYF. CDR3 in DNA: TGCAGCCGGCCCCGTGGGGGAAGCACAGATACGCAGTATTTT.

This sequence joins TRBV24-1 and TRBJ1-5, with D possibly being TRBD1 (6 bases). CDR1 is KGHDR and CDR2 is SFDVKD in the germline V gene. Trimming removed 2 bases at V and 2 bases at J, with 21 bases between. The CDR3 has 19 amino acids. This chain's CDR3 is CATSDSRGRVMVGNQPQHF. The CDR3 bases are TGTGCCACCAGTGATTCCAGGGGAAGGGTCATGGTAGGCAATCAGCCCCAGCATTTT.